This T cell receptor (beta chain) was identified during a study of T cell responses to AZD1222 COVID-19 vaccine. TCRdb's copy holds only in-frame clones and misses some; the assay was immunoSEQ multiplex PCR. Seen here are 250,000 to 300,000 clones, 94% observed once, and the top ten hold 0.5% to 0.65%. Second-dose groups at about 4 or about 12 weeks were pooled. Trimming at V came to 4 bases and at J to 2 bases, leaving 14 bases not matched to a gene. The germline gives CDR1 SGDLS, CDR2 YYNGEE. The CDR3 loop spans 18 amino acids. The sequenced sample was peripheral blood, obtained 28 days after the second AZD1222 dose. The chain links TRBV9 to TRBJ1-4; 7 nucleotides align to TRBD1. The TCR was taken from an adult who received the AZD1222 COVID-19 vaccine. In DNA form, the CDR3 reads TGTGCCAGCAGCCCCCGACAGGGAGCCTTCGTGACTAATGAAAAACTGTTTTTT. Translation: CASSPRQGAFVTNEKLFF.